The 20 T cell receptor beta chains reported below all come from one sample, sequenced in a study of cytomegalovirus exposure and HLA in healthy donors. 13 Jbeta primers and 60 Vbeta primers were used for the PCR. Data came from immunoSEQ multiplex PCR; TCRdb stores just in-frame clones and leaves some out. Of about 160,000 clones in the sample, roughly four fifths were seen once. The sample comprised PBMCs. The receptors here all came from a woman aged 40 to 50 in good health and CMV-seronegative.

CDR3 region: CASSLTLNEKLFF. Here the CDR3 DNA reads TGTGCCAGCAGCTTGACTTTGAATGAAAAACTGTTTTTT. The gene calls are TRBV5-4 and TRBJ1-4; D gene ambiguous. In germline, CDR1 is SGHNT, CDR2 YYREEE (reference sequence). V lost 1 base, J lost 5 bases, and 6 bases lay in between. This CDR3 has 13 amino acids.

The chain joins TRBV11-1 to TRBJ2-1, with TRBD2 matching over 13 bases. Germline V lookup: CDR1 SGHAT, CDR2 FQDESV (reference sequence). J lost 4 bases, V lost 6 bases, and 3 bases had no gene match. The CDR3 totals 15 residues. The CDR3 DNA is TGTGCCAGCAGAGGGACTAGCGGGGTTTACAATGAGCAGTTCTTC. Its translation: CASRGTSGVYNEQFF.

The chain uses TRBV11-3 and TRBJ2-3, with 8 nucleotides matching TRBD2. This CDR3 is 16 amino acids long. CDR1 and CDR2 from the germline V gene are SGHNT and YENEEA. The J segment lost 4 bases and the V segment lost 7 bases, leaving 13 bases of the junction unmatched. In DNA, the CDR3 is TGTGCCAGCAACCCGAGGAGCGGGAGTGGGGCAGATACGCAGTATTTT. Its translation is CASNPRSGSGADTQYF.

The chain joins TRBV30 to TRBJ2-1; 16 bases map to TRBD2. This CDR3 has 16 residues. Germline assignment: CDR1 GTSNPN and CDR2 SVGIG (reference sequence). V was clipped by 1 base and J by 9 bases; unmatched bases: 6. For the CDR3, the DNA is TGTGCCTGGAGTGGGGGACTAGCGGGAGGGCGGGGTGAGCAGTTCTTC. Protein product: CAWSGGLAGGRGEQFF.

This chain joins TRBV6-1 and TRBJ2-7, with a weak D call TRBD1 (5 bases). There are 13 residues in the CDR3. Trimming removed 1 base from V and 7 bases from J, with 11 bases in between. Germline CDR1 reads MNHNS; CDR2 reads SASEGT. DNA for the CDR3: TGTGCCAGCAGTGAAGGGCGTAGGGGAGAGCAGTACTTC. Translation: CASSEGRRGEQYF.

This clone was seen only a few times. CDR3 coding DNA: TGTGCCAGCAGCCAAGAGGGCCCCAATGAGCAGTTCTTC. This translates into CASSQEGPNEQFF. The J gene is TRBJ2-1, the V gene TRBV4-2; D is uncertain. This CDR3 is 13 amino acids long. The V end was cut by 0 bases, the J end by 6 bases, with 6 bases between. Germline CDR1 LGHNA, CDR2 YNFKEQ.

The chain links TRBV18 to TRBJ2-7; D is perhaps TRBD2 (5 bases). Per germline, CDR1 KGHSH and CDR2 LQKENI. Trimming pared 0 bases from V and 1 base from J, leaving 10 bases between. The CDR3 has 15 amino acids. The CDR3 reads CASSPPRAESYEQYF. In DNA, the CDR3 is TGTGCCAGCTCACCACCGCGGGCTGAATCCTACGAGCAGTACTTC.

The gene calls are TRBV10-3 and TRBJ2-1, with 7 bases aligning to TRBD2. The germline CDR1 and CDR2 sequences are ENHRY and SYGVKD. V gave up 3 bases and J gave up 7 bases; unmatched junction bases: 3. The CDR3 runs to 13 residues. The CDR3 here is CAISDHGGNEQFF. For the CDR3, the DNA is TGTGCCATCAGTGATCACGGGGGGAATGAGCAGTTCTTC.

The rearrangement joins TRBV18 to TRBJ2-3, with D hard to call. V lost 6 bases and J 4 bases, leaving 2 bases between the germline ends. CDR1 is KGHSH, CDR2 LQKENI, per germline. CDR3 length: 10 residues. The CDR3 sequence: CASSSDTQYF. CDR3 coding DNA: TGTGCCAGCTCCTCAGATACGCAGTATTTT.

The chain couples TRBV28 to TRBJ2-1; 11 positions match TRBD2. Germline CDR1 and CDR2: MDHEN and SYDVKM. The CDR3 loop spans 16 amino acids. J gave up 8 bases and V 6 bases, and 12 bases lay outside the gene matches. CDR3 residues: CASSLNLAGGIDEQFF. CDR3 coding DNA: TGTGCCAGCAGCCTGAACCTAGCGGGAGGAATTGATGAGCAGTTCTTC.

In nucleotides, the CDR3 is TGTGCCAGCAGCCGACGCCAAGGGGGTGAGCAGTACTTC. Amino acid sequence: CASSRRQGGEQYF. The V gene is TRBV7-8, the J gene TRBJ2-5; maybe TRBD1 (6 bases). This CDR3 is 13 amino acids long. Germline CDR1 is SGHVS and CDR2 is FQNEAQ. V was clipped by 5 bases and J by 11 bases, with 18 bases between them.

The V and J genes are TRBV5-6 and TRBJ2-7, with a tentative D call TRBD2 (6 bases). Germline CDR1 SGHDT, CDR2 YYEEEE. This CDR3 region has 15 residues. V lost 0 bases and J lost 0, with 10 bases in between. In DNA, the CDR3 is TGTGCCAGCAGCTTGGAGGGTAGCGGCTCCTACGAGCAGTACTTC. This encodes CASSLEGSGSYEQYF.

The chain joins TRBV5-5 to TRBJ2-3, with D perhaps matching TRBD1 (6 bases). The germline V gene has CDR1 SGHKS and CDR2 YYEKEE (reference sequence). This CDR3 has 16 amino acids. Trimming shortened V by 2 bases and J by 6 bases, and 19 bases separated the two germline ends. CDR3 nucleotide sequence: TGTGCCAGCAGCTTCAGGGGCGGAAGGGGTCGGGATACGCAGTATTTT. Protein product: CASSFRGGRGRDTQYF.

In this sample, this clone turned up once. This rearrangement joins TRBV29-1 to TRBJ2-5; D is possibly TRBD2 (6 bases). This CDR3 is 16 amino acids long. The germline V gene has CDR1 SQVTM and CDR2 ANQGSEA. V was pared by 1 base and J by 5 bases, with 20 bases between. The CDR3 spells CSVEGVGTAGKETQYF. CDR3 DNA: TGCAGCGTTGAAGGGGTGGGGACTGCGGGCAAGGAGACCCAGTACTTC.

The chain couples TRBV6-6 to TRBJ2-7, with TRBD1 matching 9 bases. Trimming removed 5 bases from V and 6 bases from J; junction bases left unmatched: 14. In germline, CDR1 is MNHNY, CDR2 SVGAGI (reference sequence). The CDR3 has 16 residues. The CDR3 here is CASSTFTGTGYIEQYF. As DNA, the CDR3 is TGTGCCAGCAGTACCTTTACCGGGACAGGGTATATCGAGCAGTACTTC.

This rearrangement joins TRBV28 to TRBJ2-7, with TRBD1 matching 11 bases. The ends lost 6 bases at V and 7 bases at J; junction bases unmatched: 14. Germline loops: CDR1 MDHEN, CDR2 SYDVKM. There are 16 residues in the CDR3. CDR3 coding DNA: TGTGCCAGCAGCACCCTAGGACAGGGGGCGAAAAAAGAGCAGTACTTC. Translated: CASSTLGQGAKKEQYF.

Only a few counts were recorded for this clone. Written as DNA, the CDR3 is TGTGCCAGCTCACAGGGGTTGAACACTGAAGCTTTCTTT. It translates to CASSQGLNTEAFF. The genes are TRBV18 and TRBJ1-1, with a weak D call TRBD1 (5 bases). The CDR3 runs to 13 residues. CDR1 KGHSH and CDR2 LQKENI come from the germline V gene. The V gene lost 4 bases and the J gene lost 0 bases, with 6 bases spanning the gap.

The rearrangement links TRBV6-1 to TRBJ1-5, with a tentative D call TRBD1 (6 bases). V gave up 11 bases and J gave up 7 bases, with 21 bases separating them. The CDR3 extends over 14 amino acids. CDR1 and CDR2 from the germline V gene are MNHNS and SASEGT. This CDR3 reads CAGSFAGVDQPQHF. Here the CDR3 DNA reads TGTGCCGGGTCTTTCGCAGGGGTTGACCAGCCCCAGCATTTT.

The chain is built from TRBV4-2 and TRBJ1-1; tentatively, D is TRBD1 (5 bases). Germline lookup yields CDR1 LGHNA and CDR2 YNFKEQ. V lost 4 bases to trimming and J lost 5 bases, with 14 bases between them. The CDR3 is 14 residues long. CDR3 nucleotide sequence: TGTGCCAGCAGCCGAGGACGGGAGGGGACTGAAGCTTTCTTT. Amino acid sequence: CASSRGREGTEAFF.

V and J are TRBV27 and TRBJ1-2; maybe TRBD1 (6 bases). This CDR3 is 17 amino acids long. The V gene's germline CDR1 is MNHEY and CDR2 SMNVEV (reference sequence). Deletions cut 4 bases from V and 3 bases from J, with 21 bases between. The CDR3 sequence is CASSSVAPSRGDYGYTF. In DNA form, the CDR3 reads TGTGCCAGCAGTTCGGTAGCGCCAAGCAGGGGTGACTATGGCTACACCTTC.